A single sample is the source of the 7 T cell receptor beta chains below, sequenced in a study of Ad26.COV2.S vaccination and SARS-CoV-2 variants. Treatment specified: 15 to 20 received Ad26.COV2.S at low or high dose, single or two shots; several received placebo; per-sample allocation not given. Sampling took place 63 days after the first vaccine or placebo injection. TCRdb's table, derived via immunoSEQ multiplex PCR, lists solely in-frame clones and lacks some. The top ten hold 1.5% to 2.5% of the sample, which has 300,000 to 350,000 clones, just over 85% seen once. The source was peripheral blood, collected in a trial of Ad26.COV2.S vaccine versus placebo. These receptors all come from a person between 18 and 59 years old who received the Ad26.COV2.S COVID-19 vaccine or a placebo.

The chain couples TRBV30 to TRBJ1-3, with D uncertain. The CDR3 loop spans 15 amino acids. V lost 0 bases, J lost 2 bases, and 11 bases lay in between. Germline CDR1 and CDR2: GTSNPN and SVGIG (reference sequence). The CDR3 DNA reads as TGTGCCTGGAGTGTAGACTGGTTGGCTGGAAACACCATATATTTT. Protein sequence: CAWSVDWLAGNTIYF.

J is TRBJ2-7 and V is TRBV7-2, with 9 bases lining up with TRBD2. The CDR3 runs to 16 residues. Germline values: CDR1 SGHTA, CDR2 FQGNSA. Trimming took 0 bases from V and 4 from J; bases not matched to a gene: 7. The CDR3 nucleotides read TGTGCCAGCAGCTTAGCGGGCGGGGGGGCCCAATACGAGCAGTACTTC. Its protein product is CASSLAGGGAQYEQYF.

This chain joins TRBV9 and TRBJ1-1, with a weak D call TRBD1 (6 bases). Trimming took off 4 bases at V and 5 bases at J, with 18 bases between the two ends. This CDR3 is 15 amino acids long. CDR1 and CDR2 (germline): SGDLS, YYNGEE. CDR3 residues: CASSPQTGRGTEAFF. CDR3 DNA: TGTGCCAGCAGCCCCCAAACAGGGAGAGGAACTGAAGCTTTCTTT. The full variable domain, in which reference TRBV9 and TRBJ1-1 provide the parts outside the CDR3, is DSGVTQTPKHLITATGQRVTLRCSPRSGDLSVYWYQQSLDQGLQFLIQYYNGEERAKGNILERFSAQQFPDLHSELNLSSLELGDSALYFCASSPQTGRGTEAFFGQGTRLTVV.

This chain connects TRBV6-5 to TRBJ1-2; D perhaps matches TRBD1 (5 bases). Trimming removed 10 bases from V and 1 base from J, with 16 bases in between. The CDR3 spans 14 residues. CDR1 and CDR2 from the germline V gene are MNHEY and SVGAGI. The DNA for the CDR3 is TGTGCCACCTGCCGGGACCGAGATAACTATGGCTACACCTTC. Residues: CATCRDRDNYGYTF.

This chain links TRBV4-3 with TRBJ1-1; the D is unclear. The CDR3 has 16 amino acids. Germline V gives CDR1 LGHNA, CDR2 YSLEER. Trimming cost V 0 bases and J 1 base, with 12 bases left between them. CDR3 sequence (DNA): TGCGCCAGCAGCCAAGATCGTGGGGTCTCGAACACTGAAGCTTTCTTT. It is translated as CASSQDRGVSNTEAFF.

J is TRBJ1-2 and V is TRBV7-6; D call uncertain. Trimming pared 1 base from V and 8 bases from J, leaving 14 bases between. There are 14 residues in the CDR3. Germline V gene data show CDR1 as SGHVS and CDR2 as FNYEAQ. The CDR3 DNA sequence: TGTGCCAGCAGCTTAGATCCGGGCCCGGGGGGCTACACCTTC. Protein: CASSLDPGPGGYTF.

The sample holds a few counts of this clone. The rearrangement uses TRBV2 and TRBJ2-7; 8 bases fit TRBD1. Unmatched junction bases numbered 11, after V lost 7 bases and J lost 3 bases. CDR3 length: 15 amino acids. Per germline, CDR1 SNHLY and CDR2 FYNNEI. The CDR3 here is CASKDTGGSLYEQYF. DNA for the CDR3: TGTGCCAGCAAGGACACAGGGGGGTCCCTCTACGAGCAGTACTTC.